This TCR beta chain was retrieved from a study of T cell responses to AZD1222 COVID-19 vaccine (dated by TCRdb to 2020 to 2022). The study in broad terms: AZD1222 recipients with second doses at about 4 weeks or about 12 weeks were pooled, because spike-specific TCR depth and breadth did not differ between schedules. Trial participants were enrolled by age into subgroups of 18-55, 56-69 and 70-plus years, and about 150, 27 and 61 TCR-sequenced participants, respectively, were included in these subgroups. TCR sequencing covered 230 to 250 trial participants: 200 to 220 given two doses of AZD1222 and 26 given two doses of MenACWY control vaccine.

A word on this clone: The antigen it binds to is not known. No much larger clonotype is one base removed from it; base qualities were not supplied.

Counted from cysteine to phenylalanine, this CDR3 has 18 amino acids. Just CDR3 DNA is preserved here, 54 bases in frame from base 1. As encoded in the germline V gene (reference sequence), CDR1 is GTSNPN while CDR2 is SVGIG. Cut back by 0 bases and 4 bases, the V and J ends lie 19 bases apart. What the research found in general, with its limitations: Epitopes outside the regions mutated in the B.1.351 and B.1.1.7 variants were reportedly recognized by nearly half of the unique spike-specific TCRs. Only six or seven AZD1222 recipients were SARS-CoV-2 seropositive at baseline, limiting conclusions about previously exposed vaccinees. CD4 TCRs associated with the vaccine covered the entire spike protein, and the dominant responses were in regions 160-218 and 743-854. After two AZD1222 doses, spike-specific TCR breadth and depth were significantly higher than at day 0 and than in MenACWY recipients. In the small 56-69-year group, the increase in depth fell short of significance, most likely because of low power. Participants were mostly white British and included more females than males, and it was suggested by the authors that clonal diversity may have been underestimated. No day 14 peak-response samples were available, so repertoires were characterized only after the peak T cell response.

The CDR3 regions of human TCRbeta chains were subjected to immunosequencing. From the authors' description of their analysis: Repertoire TCRs were matched against a reference library of SARS-CoV-2-specific TCRs generated with the MIRA antigen-specificity platform. Breadth was defined as the fraction of unique TCRs that were SARS-CoV-2-associated. Depth was defined as the fraction of total T cells that were SARS-CoV-2-associated. Using the MIRA data, every spike-specific TCR was mapped to the spike region that the TCR reacted to and assigned to either a CD4 or a CD8 class. Log10-transformed breadth and depth values were compared by one-way ANOVA with Sidak's multiple comparisons tests. TCRdb obtained this table from immuneACCESS and retained in-frame rearrangements with V and J assigned. These tables miss some clones; where compared with another copy, unresolved V genes account for less than half of the shortfall, and the remainder is unexplained. The DNA was the basis for D and trimming; V, J and clone size are from that table. In this sample the table shows around 150,000 clones, under 95% of which occur a single time. 1.3% to 1.5% of the sample rests with the top ten.

Per the publication, the time point label means: baseline before first vaccination. The vaccinee samples were drawn from two UK trials, COV001 and COV002, one of which was a single-blind randomized controlled phase 2/3 trial testing AZD1222 (ChAdOx1 nCoV-19) in healthy adults. For TCRbeta chain sequencing, PBMC samples from trial participants were taken at day 0 and at day 28 after the second dose. The sequence is built from TRBV30 and TRBJ2-6, and perhaps TRBD1 as D gene, on 6 matching bases. The input for sequencing was peripheral blood, taken on day 0 of AZD1222 vaccination. The sequence came from an adult in good health. The DNA sequence reads TGTGCCTGGAGTGTAGACGGCAGGGGCTCGTGGGGGGCCAACGTCCTGACTTTC. This gives the protein CAWSVDGRGSWGANVLTF.